These 9 T cell receptor beta chains share one sample of origin, sequenced in a study of blood T cell repertoires in COVID-19. Sequencing used immunoSEQ multiplex PCR; TCRdb keeps in-frame clones, though not all of them. The sample has 70,000 to 95,000 clones; around 80% are singletons. Sequenced sample: peripheral blood. The origin of the receptors is a human donor in a cohort sampled during active COVID-19.

The CDR3 protein is CASRNSGGRSSEQYF. The CDR3 bases are TGTGCCAGCAGAAATTCGGGGGGGAGAAGTTCCGAGCAGTACTTC. This chain joins TRBV28 and TRBJ2-7; 8 nucleotides align to TRBD2. The CDR3 covers 15 residues. Germline lookup yields CDR1 MDHEN and CDR2 SYDVKM. Unmatched junction bases numbered 13, after V lost 6 bases and J lost 6 bases.

The genes are TRBV18 and TRBJ2-7, with D possibly TRBD2 on 5 matching bases. The germline CDR1 and CDR2 sequences are KGHSH and LQKENI. This CDR3 has 12 residues. V dropped 2 bases and J dropped 5 bases, with 7 bases sitting between them. CDR3 nucleotide sequence: TGTGCCAGCTCACCAGGGAGCCACGAGCAGTACTTC. This codes for CASSPGSHEQYF.

This sequence joins TRBV5-4 and TRBJ2-1; possibly TRBD1 for D (5 bases). Trimming removed 0 bases at V and 5 bases at J, with 9 bases between. CDR1 and CDR2 from the germline V gene are SGHNT and YYREEE (reference sequence). CDR3 length equals 14 residues. The CDR3 protein is CASSLGGAHNEQFF. The DNA of the CDR3 is TGTGCCAGCAGCTTGGGTGGGGCCCACAATGAGCAGTTCTTC.

This rearrangement joins TRBV19 to TRBJ2-6, with 10 bases identical to TRBD1. The CDR3 consists of 15 residues. Germline V lookup: CDR1 LNHDA, CDR2 SQIVND (reference sequence). The V gene end was trimmed by 8 bases and the J gene end by 4 bases; junction bases not matched to a gene: 5. The CDR3 protein is CASLDRGAGANVLTF. In nucleotides, the CDR3 is TGTGCCAGTTTGGACAGGGGGGCCGGGGCCAACGTCCTGACTTTC. Drawing the rest from reference TRBV19 and TRBJ2-6, the complete variable domain is DGGITQSPKYLFRKEGQNVTLSCEQNLNHDAMYWYRQDPGQGLRLIYYSQIVNDFQKGDIAEGYSVSREKKESFPLTVTSAQKNPTAFYLCASLDRGAGANVLTFGAGSRLTVL.

A single count supports this clone. Relative to the germline gene, one junction end is altered; a read error may explain this. This chain links TRBV13 with TRBJ2-7, with unresolved D. Germline V gives CDR1 PRHDT, CDR2 FYEKMQ (reference sequence). This CDR3 contains 8 residues. The CDR3, as DNA: TGTGCCAGCAGCTCCCCCCTATTC. Its protein product is CASSSPLF.

The V call is TRBV28, the J call TRBJ1-6, with TRBD1 matching over 7 bases. Trimming cost V 5 bases and J 2 bases; bases outside gene matches: 6. Germline CDR1 MDHEN, CDR2 SYDVKM. This CDR3 region has 16 residues. In DNA form, the CDR3 reads TGTGCCAGCAGTCCACAGGGGTGGGCCTATAATTCACCCCTCCACTTT. Translation gives CASSPQGWAYNSPLHF.

This chain uses TRBV4-1 with TRBJ2-4; 9 nucleotides match TRBD2. The CDR3 has 17 amino acids. J was trimmed by 5 bases and V by 0 bases; bases with no gene match: 8. The V gene's germline CDR1 is MGHRA and CDR2 YSYEKL. CDR3 residues: CASSQDRGVAGENIQYF. DNA for the CDR3: TGCGCCAGCAGCCAAGATAGGGGGGTAGCGGGGGAAAACATTCAGTACTTC.

This clone was observed a single time. The chain combines TRBV7-6 with TRBJ1-6; D perhaps matches TRBD1 (5 bases). This CDR3 region has 16 residues. Germline CDR1 and CDR2: SGHVS and FNYEAQ. Trimming took off 1 base at V and 9 bases at J, with 16 bases between the two ends. The CDR3 DNA is TGTGCCAGCAGCTTAGTGTCCCAGGGAATTGGTTCACCCCTCCACTTT. It codes for CASSLVSQGIGSPLHF.

The chain is built from TRBV5-1 and TRBJ1-2; a weak D match, TRBD1 (6 bases). V was clipped by 0 bases and J by 8 bases, with 11 bases between them. The CDR3 length is 13 residues. Per germline, CDR1 SGHRS and CDR2 YFSETQ. The CDR3: CASSLGAGEGYTF. Written as DNA, the CDR3 is TGCGCCAGCAGCTTGGGGGCAGGGGAAGGCTACACCTTC.